The rows below give T cell receptor beta chains drawn from one sample of a study of cytomegalovirus exposure and HLA in healthy donors. Only in-frame clones appear in the TCRdb table, and some are missing; sequencing was by immunoSEQ multiplex PCR. The data show tens of thousands of clones, with roughly 80% seen just once and around 3.2% held by the top ten. Sequences were obtained from PBMCs. The receptors shown here come from a woman aged 25 to 39 in good health and CMV-seronegative. Each CDR3 is given with its conserved first and last residue. D genes are given only for firm matches. Clone size is stated in some rows and not others, as once, few, many or a class when expanded.

TRBJ2-5	TRBV4-2	NA	TRBD2	TGTGCCAGCAGCCAAGTGTATGTCCGGGGGGGGTTAGCCGAGACCCAGTACTTC	CASSQVYVRGGLAETQYF
TRBJ2-1	TRBV13	NA	NA	TGTGCCAGCAGCCCCAGACAGGCCAAGCAGTTCTTC	CASSPRQAKQFF
TRBJ2-5	TRBV6-5	NA	TRBD1	TGTGCCAGCAGCAAACGACAGGGGTGGGAGACCCAGTACTTC	CASSKRQGWETQYF
TRBJ1-6	TRBV18	once	NA	TGTGCCAGCTCACCAGGGGCGGATTCACCCCTCCACTTT	CASSPGADSPLHF
TRBJ2-3	TRBV28	NA	TRBD2	TGTGCCAGCAGTTTCCCTAGCGGGGGGGCCGGTCTAGATACGCAGTATTTT	CASSFPSGGAGLDTQYF
TRBJ2-3	TRBV18	NA	TRBD2	TGTGCCAGCTCGGGACTAGCGGGGGGCCAAAGCACAGATACGCAGTATTTT	CASSGLAGGQSTDTQYF
TRBJ1-4	TRBV11-2	NA	NA	TGTGCCAGCAGCCTCCAGGGTTTTAATGAAAAACTGTTTTTT	CASSLQGFNEKLFF
TRBJ2-5	TRBV6-5	NA	TRBD2	TGTGCCAGCAGAGCCGGACTAGCGGGGACAGAGACCCAGTACTTC	CASRAGLAGTETQYF
TRBJ2-1	TRBV29-1	NA	TRBD1	TGCAGCGTTAGAGGACAGGGTACCTACAATGAGCAGTTCTTC	CSVRGQGTYNEQFF
TRBJ2-2	TRBV29-1	NA	NA	TGCAGCGTTGATATCCAGGGGATGAACACCGGGGAGCTGTTTTTT	CSVDIQGMNTGELFF
TRBJ1-1	TRBV29-1	NA	TRBD1	TGCAGCGTCGAAACAGGGGGCGCCTCTGAAGCTTTCTTT	CSVETGGASEAFF
TRBJ2-5	TRBV28	few	NA	TGTGCCAGCCAGACCCCGGGGATGGAGACCCAGTACTTC	CASQTPGMETQYF
TRBJ2-7	TRBV6-1	NA	NA	TGTGCCAGCAGTGCCCCGAACGTAGTAGGGGTTTACGAGCAGTACTTC	CASSAPNVVGVYEQYF
TRBJ1-2	TRBV5-4	NA	NA	TGTGCCAGCAGCTTGGGCGGGACCAACTATGGCTACACCTTC	CASSLGGTNYGYTF
TRBJ1-2	TRBV5-1	NA	TRBD1	TGCGCCAGCAGCTTGCTTGGGACAGGGGGGGATGGCTACACCTTC	CASSLLGTGGDGYTF
TRBJ2-7	TRBV28	NA	NA	TGTGCCAGCAGTTTATCGACGGAGCCCTACGAGCAGTACTTC	CASSLSTEPYEQYF
TRBJ2-1	TRBV29-1	few	NA	TGCAGCGTTAGGTTTGCAGGTCGGCAGTTCTTC	CSVRFAGRQFF
TRBJ2-7	TRBV11-2	once	TRBD2	TGTGCCAGCAGCCAACTAGCGGGGGGGCTTAACGAGCAGTACTTC	CASSQLAGGLNEQYF